These 28 T cell receptor beta chains share one sample of origin, sequenced in a study of cytotoxic CD8 clonotypes in ibrutinib-treated CLL. Produced via immunoSEQ multiplex PCR; TCRdb's table is partial and in-frame only. The sample includes tens of thousands of clones, about nine tenths seen only once; the top ten take roughly 3%. The source was PBMCs, collected after 12 months of ibrutinib treatment. All receptors derive from a human donor with chronic lymphocytic leukemia.

The chain uses TRBV6-6 and TRBJ1-4; TRBD1 is a possible D gene (6 bases). CDR1 and CDR2 from the germline V gene are MNHNY and SVGAGI (reference sequence). This CDR3 region has 12 residues. V dropped 5 bases and J dropped 8 bases, with 9 bases sitting between them. The DNA for the CDR3 is TGTGCCAGCAGTAAAGACAGGGAAAAACTGTTTTTT. Amino acid sequence: CASSKDREKLFF.

Written as DNA, the CDR3 is TGTGCCAGCAGCTTAGGGACTAGCGGGAGTACCCACACAGATACGCAGTATTTT. Its translation: CASSLGTSGSTHTDTQYF. The J gene is TRBJ2-3, the V gene TRBV11-3; 13 bases match TRBD2. The CDR3 contains 18 residues. V was pared by 1 base and J by 2 bases, with 6 bases of the junction left unmatched. Germline CDR1 is SGHNT and CDR2 is YENEEA.

The chain couples TRBV5-1 to TRBJ1-2; 7 bases line up with TRBD1. The CDR3 spans 14 residues. J was trimmed by 2 bases and V by 1 base; bases with no gene match: 2. Germline assignment: CDR1 SGHRS and CDR2 YFSETQ. The CDR3 sequence is CASSLQGQNYGYTF. CDR3 in DNA: TGCGCCAGCAGCTTGCAGGGACAGAACTATGGCTACACCTTC.

In nucleotides, the CDR3 is TGTGCCAGCAGTTTCGGAGGGGTTGCGATTAATAGTCAGCCCCAGCATTTT. It yields the protein CASSFGGVAINSQPQHF. The V and J genes are TRBV27 and TRBJ1-5, with TRBD1 as a possible D gene (5 bases). Germline values: CDR1 MNHEY, CDR2 SMNVEV (reference sequence). The CDR3 totals 17 residues. V lost 3 bases to trimming and J lost 6 bases, with 21 bases between them.

The rearrangement uses TRBV14 and TRBJ2-1; 7 bases agree with TRBD1. Trimming cost V 6 bases and J 8 bases; bases outside gene matches: 7. The germline gives CDR1 SGHDN, CDR2 FVKESK. CDR3 length: 13 residues. The DNA for the CDR3 is TGTGCCAGCAGGTACACAGGGGTCCATGAGCAGTTCTTC. Its translation is CASRYTGVHEQFF.

The chain joins TRBV4-2 to TRBJ2-7; D gene ambiguous. The CDR3 has 13 residues. In germline, CDR1 is LGHNA, CDR2 YNFKEQ. Trimming left V 4 bases short and J 3 bases short, with 10 bases between. This CDR3 reads CASSRELDYEQYF. DNA of the CDR3: TGTGCCAGCAGCCGAGAACTTGACTACGAGCAGTACTTC.

J is TRBJ2-2 and V is TRBV18; 12 nucleotides line up with TRBD2. Germline CDR1 and CDR2: KGHSH and LQKENI. J lost 7 bases, V lost 6 bases, and 12 bases had no gene match. This CDR3 is 17 amino acids long. The CDR3 reads CASSRHASGRGSGELFF. DNA for the CDR3: TGTGCCAGCTCTCGACACGCTAGCGGGAGGGGAAGCGGGGAGCTGTTTTTT.

This clone was seen a handful of times. CDR3 in amino acids: CASSLRGENTEAFF. CDR3 coding DNA: TGTGCCAGCAGCTTAAGAGGCGAGAACACTGAAGCTTTCTTT. This chain joins TRBV7-6 and TRBJ1-1; D not certain. The V gene lost 2 bases and the J gene lost 1 base, with 8 bases spanning the gap. Germline lookup yields CDR1 SGHVS and CDR2 FNYEAQ. The CDR3 is made up of 14 amino acids.

The chain has TRBV27 and TRBJ2-5; D is uncertain. Trimming took off 1 base at V and 5 bases at J, with 8 bases between the two ends. CDR1 and CDR2 from the germline V gene are MNHEY and SMNVEV (reference sequence). This CDR3 has 13 residues. CDR3 DNA sequence: TGTGCCAGCAGTTTATTGGTAAGTGAGACCCAGTACTTC. It yields the protein CASSLLVSETQYF.

V and J are TRBV11-2 and TRBJ2-7, with D unclear. Per germline, CDR1 SGHAT and CDR2 FQNNGV. V lost 1 base to trimming and J lost 6 bases, with 7 bases between them. The CDR3 spans 12 residues. The CDR3 nucleotides read TGTGCCAGCAGCTTAGTCCGTGCCGAGCAGTACTTC. As protein: CASSLVRAEQYF.

This chain uses TRBV18 with TRBJ2-3; D is uncertain. The CDR3 totals 14 residues. Trimming cost V 1 base and J 2 bases, with 7 bases left between them. Germline CDR1 reads KGHSH; CDR2 reads LQKENI. As DNA, the CDR3 is TGTGCCAGCTCACCACGGAACCCCACAGATACGCAGTATTTT. Protein: CASSPRNPTDTQYF.

The V and J genes are TRBV27 and TRBJ1-5; tentatively, D is TRBD1 (6 bases). CDR3 length: 12 residues. V lost 10 bases and J lost 4, with 11 bases in between. Germline-derived CDR1 and CDR2 are MNHEY and SMNVEV (reference sequence). The CDR3 nucleotides are TGTGCCACCGCGACAGGTAATCAGCCCCAGCATTTT. It is translated as CATATGNQPQHF.

The genes are TRBV5-1 and TRBJ1-2; D gene uncertain. CDR3 size: 14 residues. V lost 4 bases and J lost 0, with 10 bases in between. Germline V gene sequence: CDR1 SGHRS, CDR2 YFSETQ. In nucleotides, the CDR3 is TGCGCCAGCAGCCTCTTATGGACTAACTATGGCTACACCTTC. Its translation: CASSLLWTNYGYTF.

The rearrangement joins TRBV11-2 to TRBJ1-3; D remains ambiguous. The V gene's germline CDR1 is SGHAT and CDR2 FQNNGV. Between the trimmed V and J ends, which lost 3 bases and 3 bases, there was a span of 24 bases. This CDR3 has 19 residues. CDR3 DNA: TGTGCCAGCAGCTTTTTGTCAGGCGTCCTCTCTACATTTGGAAACACCATATATTTT. This gives the protein CASSFLSGVLSTFGNTIYF.

CDR3 protein: CASSYRTSRYEQYF. The CDR3 DNA reads TGCGCCAGCAGCTACCGGACCAGCCGCTACGAGCAGTACTTC. This chain connects TRBV4-1 to TRBJ2-7; no definite D call. The CDR3 runs to 14 residues. Per the germline V gene, CDR1 is MGHRA and CDR2 is YSYEKL. Trimming took 5 bases from V and 3 from J, leaving 14 bases between them.

J is TRBJ2-1 and V is TRBV5-6; D ambiguous. The germline V gene has CDR1 SGHDT and CDR2 YYEEEE. The CDR3 consists of 15 residues. Between the trimmed V and J ends, which lost 1 base and 0 bases, there was a span of 8 bases. The CDR3 DNA reads TGTGCCAGCAGCTTGTTTGGCTACTCCTACAATGAGCAGTTCTTC. It is translated as CASSLFGYSYNEQFF.

The chain joins TRBV27 to TRBJ2-1; TRBD1 aligns across 7 bases. CDR3 length equals 17 residues. CDR1 is MNHEY, CDR2 SMNVEV, per germline (reference sequence). V gave up 4 bases and J gave up 0 bases; unmatched junction bases: 9. The CDR3 DNA sequence: TGTGCCAGCAGTTGGAAGATCCCAGGGGGCTCCTACAATGAGCAGTTCTTC. Translated, it gives CASSWKIPGGSYNEQFF.

The J gene is TRBJ2-1, the V gene TRBV5-1, with 12 bases that match TRBD2. Germline trimming cut 4 bases from V and 7 bases from J; bases unmatched to any gene: 12. CDR1 is SGHRS, CDR2 YFSETQ, per germline. CDR3 length: 17 amino acids. CDR3 sequence: CASSPQTSGSFLNEQFF. As DNA, the CDR3 is TGCGCCAGCAGCCCACAGACTAGCGGGAGTTTTTTGAATGAGCAGTTCTTC.

The J gene is TRBJ1-2, the V gene TRBV19; D not certain. Between the trimmed V and J ends, which lost 5 bases and 3 bases, there was a span of 7 bases. Germline V gene lookup returns CDR1 LNHDA and CDR2 SQIVND (reference sequence). The CDR3 contains 12 residues. The CDR3 DNA reads TGTGCCAGTAGTCCCGGGGACTATGGCTACACCTTC. Its translation: CASSPGDYGYTF.

The gene calls are TRBV5-1 and TRBJ2-1; possibly TRBD1 for D (5 bases). Germline V gene lookup returns CDR1 SGHRS and CDR2 YFSETQ. Deletions cut 3 bases from V and 3 bases from J, with 16 bases between. This CDR3 comprises 16 residues. CDR3 in DNA: TGCGCCAGCAGCTGGCCGGACCGTGACAGCTACAATGAGCAGTTCTTC. Protein sequence: CASSWPDRDSYNEQFF.

The gene calls are TRBV11-2 and TRBJ2-7; D not certain. Between the trimmed V and J ends, which lost 1 base and 0 bases, there was a span of 16 bases. This CDR3 has 17 amino acids. The germline CDR1 and CDR2 sequences are SGHAT and FQNNGV. This chain's CDR3 is CASSLGQVRSLSYEQYF. The DNA of the CDR3 is TGTGCCAGCAGCTTAGGTCAAGTCCGGAGCCTCTCCTACGAGCAGTACTTC.

The chain has TRBV7-3 and TRBJ2-3; 9 bases match TRBD2. The CDR3 length is 15 residues. V lost 5 bases, J lost 0 bases, and 3 bases stayed unmatched. The V gene's germline CDR1 is SGHTA and CDR2 FQGTGA. The CDR3 is CASSQTSGSTDTQYF. CDR3 DNA sequence: TGTGCCAGCAGCCAGACTAGCGGCAGCACAGATACGCAGTATTTT. The full variable domain, rest sourced from reference TRBV7-3 and TRBJ2-3, is GAGVSQTPSNKVTEKGKYVELRCDPISGHTALYWYRQSLGQGPEFLIYFQGTGAADDSGLPNDRFFAVRPEGSVSTLKIQRTERGDSAVYLCASSQTSGSTDTQYFGPGTRLTVL.

V is TRBV5-1 and J is TRBJ2-1, with TRBD2 matching over 8 bases. The CDR3 is 16 amino acids. Per germline, CDR1 SGHRS and CDR2 YFSETQ. Unmatched junction bases numbered 11, after V lost 1 base and J lost 8 bases. The CDR3 DNA reads TGCGCCAGCAGCTTGAGGGTGGCGGGAGGAGGCCATGAGCAGTTCTTC. Protein product: CASSLRVAGGGHEQFF.

The gene calls are TRBV10-1 and TRBJ2-1; 12 nucleotides align to TRBD2. V lost 2 bases, J lost 5 bases, and 4 bases stayed unmatched. Germline values: CDR1 WNHNN, CDR2 SYGVQD (reference sequence). CDR3 length: 16 residues. CDR3 region: CASSETSGRRNNEQFF. In DNA form, the CDR3 reads TGCGCCAGCAGTGAGACTAGCGGGAGGCGTAACAATGAGCAGTTCTTC.

The chain combines TRBV18 with TRBJ2-1; D possibly corresponds to TRBD2 (5 bases). The CDR3 length is 14 residues. V was pared by 1 base and J by 2 bases, with 6 bases between. Germline V gene lookup returns CDR1 KGHSH and CDR2 LQKENI. This CDR3 is CASSPREPYNEQFF. The CDR3 DNA reads as TGTGCCAGCTCACCACGGGAGCCCTACAATGAGCAGTTCTTC.

This clone was counted a single time. The V gene is TRBV6-6, the J gene TRBJ2-7; TRBD2 agrees at 8 bases. Germline assignment: CDR1 MNHNY and CDR2 SVGAGI (reference sequence). V shed 5 bases, J shed 8 bases, and the junction held 11 bases outside the gene matches. The CDR3 has 14 residues. The CDR3 DNA is TGTGCCAGCAGTCCACCGGGACTAGATCGGCAGCAGTACTTC. This encodes CASSPPGLDRQQYF.

This rearrangement joins TRBV25-1 to TRBJ1-1, with D possibly TRBD1 on 5 matching bases. The V gene lost 5 bases and the J gene lost 6 bases, with 10 bases spanning the gap. Germline CDR1 MGHDK, CDR2 SYGVNS. This CDR3 contains 12 residues. CDR3 residues: CASSKGVSEAFF. The CDR3, as DNA: TGTGCCAGCAGTAAAGGGGTCTCTGAAGCTTTCTTT.

The chain combines TRBV27 with TRBJ2-1; no reliable D call. The V gene's germline CDR1 is MNHEY and CDR2 SMNVEV (reference sequence). The V gene lost 2 bases and the J gene lost 4 bases, with 6 bases spanning the gap. The CDR3 covers 13 residues. This chain's CDR3 is CASSLGRYNEQFF. Here the CDR3 DNA reads TGTGCCAGCAGTTTAGGGCGGTACAATGAGCAGTTCTTC.